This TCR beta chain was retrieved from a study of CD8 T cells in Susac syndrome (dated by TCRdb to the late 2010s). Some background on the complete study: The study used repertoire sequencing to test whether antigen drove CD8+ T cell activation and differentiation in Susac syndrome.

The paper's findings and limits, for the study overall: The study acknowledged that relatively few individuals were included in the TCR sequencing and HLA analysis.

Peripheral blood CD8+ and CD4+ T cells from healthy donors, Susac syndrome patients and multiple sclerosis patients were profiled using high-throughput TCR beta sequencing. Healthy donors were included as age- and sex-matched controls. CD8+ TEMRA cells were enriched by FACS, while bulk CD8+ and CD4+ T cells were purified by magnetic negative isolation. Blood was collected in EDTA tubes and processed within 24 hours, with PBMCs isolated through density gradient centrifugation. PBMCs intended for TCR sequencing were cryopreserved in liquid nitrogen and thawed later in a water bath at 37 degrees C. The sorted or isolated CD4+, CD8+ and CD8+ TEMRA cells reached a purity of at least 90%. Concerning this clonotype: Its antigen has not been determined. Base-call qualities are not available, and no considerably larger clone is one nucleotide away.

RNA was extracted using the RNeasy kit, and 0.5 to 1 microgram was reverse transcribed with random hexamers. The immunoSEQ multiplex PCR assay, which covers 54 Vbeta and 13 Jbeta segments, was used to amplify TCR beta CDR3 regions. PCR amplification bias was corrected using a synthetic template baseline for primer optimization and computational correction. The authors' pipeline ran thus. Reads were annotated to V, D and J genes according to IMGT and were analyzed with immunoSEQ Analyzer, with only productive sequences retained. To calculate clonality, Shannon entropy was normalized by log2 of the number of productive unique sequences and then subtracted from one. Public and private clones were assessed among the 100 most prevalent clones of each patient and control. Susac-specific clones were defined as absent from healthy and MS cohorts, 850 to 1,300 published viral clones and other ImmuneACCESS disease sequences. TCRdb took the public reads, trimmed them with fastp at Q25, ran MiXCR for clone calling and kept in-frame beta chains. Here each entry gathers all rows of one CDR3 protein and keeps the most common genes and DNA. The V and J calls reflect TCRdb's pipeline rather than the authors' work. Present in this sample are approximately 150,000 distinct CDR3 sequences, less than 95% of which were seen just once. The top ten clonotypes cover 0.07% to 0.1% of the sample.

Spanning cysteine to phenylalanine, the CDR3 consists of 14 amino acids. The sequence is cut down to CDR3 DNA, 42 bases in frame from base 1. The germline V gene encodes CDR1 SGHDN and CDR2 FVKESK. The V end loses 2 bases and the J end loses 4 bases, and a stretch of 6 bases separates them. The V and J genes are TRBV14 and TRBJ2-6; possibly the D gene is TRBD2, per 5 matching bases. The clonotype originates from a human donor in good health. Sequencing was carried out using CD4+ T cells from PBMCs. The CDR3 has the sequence CASSQLAGANVLTF. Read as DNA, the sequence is TGTGCCAGCAGCCAATTAGCGGGGGCCAACGTCCTGACTTTC.